The entry that follows covers one T cell receptor (beta chain) sequence. Unique molecular identifiers were attached to individual cDNA molecules. MiXCR, applied by TCRdb to the 5' RACE reads, yields one record per CDR3 protein. The sample shows tens of thousands of distinct CDR3 sequences, over 11% of them seen only once. The sample comes from a study of early T cells in non-severe SARS-CoV-2 infection. Study at large: Sequencing used unsorted whole-blood bulk RNA, so chains lack pairing.

The CDR3 extends over 16 amino acids. V lost 2 bases to trimming and J lost 3 bases; unmatched junction nucleotides: 5. Germline V lookup: CDR1 MNHEY, CDR2 SMNVEV (reference sequence). The receptor was derived from an adult who was a healthcare worker with PCR-confirmed SARS-CoV-2 infection or an uninfected control (not recorded which). The chain has TRBV27 and TRBJ2-2; 8 nucleotides match TRBD2. Source material: whole blood. CDR3 sequence reads: CASSLGGSGDTGELFF. Here the CDR3 DNA reads TGTGCCAGCAGTTTAGGCGGTAGCGGGGACACCGGGGAGCTGTTTTTT.